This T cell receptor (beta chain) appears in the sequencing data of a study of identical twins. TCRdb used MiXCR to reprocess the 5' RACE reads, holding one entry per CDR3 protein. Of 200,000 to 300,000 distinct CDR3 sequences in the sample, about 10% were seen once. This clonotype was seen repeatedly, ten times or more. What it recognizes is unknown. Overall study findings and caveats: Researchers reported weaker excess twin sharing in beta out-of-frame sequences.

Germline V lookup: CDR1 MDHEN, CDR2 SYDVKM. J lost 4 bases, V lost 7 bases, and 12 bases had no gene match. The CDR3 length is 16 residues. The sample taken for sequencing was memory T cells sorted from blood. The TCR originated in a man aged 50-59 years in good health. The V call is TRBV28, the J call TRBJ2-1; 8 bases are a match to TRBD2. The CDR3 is CASTSGTSGSYNEQFF. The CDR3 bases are TGTGCCAGCACCTCAGGTACTAGCGGCAGTTACAATGAGCAGTTCTTC. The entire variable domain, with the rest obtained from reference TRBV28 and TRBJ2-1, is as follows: DVKVTQSSRYLVKRTGEKVFLECVQDMDHENMFWYRQDPGLGLRLIYFSYDVKMKEKGDIPEGYSVSREKKERFSLILESASTNQTSMYLCASTSGTSGSYNEQFFGPGTRLTVL.